These 12 T cell receptor beta chains share one sample of origin, sequenced in a study of shared clonotypes between healthy human individuals. Clones were sequenced by immunoSEQ multiplex PCR, and TCRdb holds only the in-frame ones, with some missing. In the table there are about 1.5 million clones, approximately 98% of which are singletons. Sequencing used naive CD4+ T cells sorted from blood. Regarding subset: CD45RA+ positively selected. These receptors all come from a man between 25 and 39 years old in good health.

This chain uses TRBV28 with TRBJ2-5, with D maybe TRBD2 (6 bases). Germline CDR1 is MDHEN and CDR2 is SYDVKM. The CDR3 consists of 13 residues. The V end lost 5 bases, the J end lost 2 bases, and 9 bases lay between the germline ends. The CDR3 is CASSRDFQETQYF. CDR3 bases: TGTGCCAGCAGTCGGGACTTTCAAGAGACCCAGTACTTC.

Of note for this clone: Other DNA sequences in this sample translate to the same CDR3. This sequence joins TRBV7-2 and TRBJ2-3; D is ambiguous. CDR1 is SGHTA, CDR2 FQGNSA, per germline. The CDR3 loop spans 12 amino acids. Trimming removed 1 base from V and 5 bases from J, with 4 bases in between. CDR3 sequence reads: CASSLEGDTQYF. CDR3 sequence (DNA): TGTGCCAGCAGCTTAGAGGGAGATACGCAGTATTTT.

This sequence joins TRBV2 and TRBJ1-5, with TRBD1 as a possible D gene (5 bases). This CDR3 has 13 residues. Germline CDR1 SNHLY, CDR2 FYNNEI. Between the trimmed V and J ends, which lost 6 bases and 3 bases, there was a span of 9 bases. The DNA for the CDR3 is TGTGCCAGCAGGGGGGAACTCAATCAGCCCCAGCATTTT. This encodes CASRGELNQPQHF.

This chain links TRBV9 with TRBJ1-1; D remains ambiguous. V lost 0 bases, J lost 5 bases, and 8 bases lay in between. Per germline, CDR1 SGDLS and CDR2 YYNGEE. CDR3 size: 13 residues. CDR3 protein: CASSVEDGTEAFF. The DNA of the CDR3 is TGTGCCAGCAGCGTAGAGGACGGGACTGAAGCTTTCTTT.

This clone was seen only once. Other DNA sequences of this sample code for an identical CDR3. The CDR3 loop reads CASSPLAGVNNEQFF. The CDR3 bases are TGTGCCAGCTCACCACTAGCGGGAGTTAACAATGAGCAGTTCTTC. The genes are TRBV18 and TRBJ2-1; 9 bases agree with TRBD2. Germline lookup yields CDR1 KGHSH and CDR2 LQKENI. The trim removed 1 base at V and 5 bases at J, leaving 3 bases unmatched. The CDR3 extends over 15 amino acids.

The chain has TRBV18 and TRBJ1-4; 11 nucleotides line up with TRBD1. This CDR3 spans 14 amino acids. After removal of 8 bases from V and 7 bases from J, the junction contained 6 bases not matched to a gene. Germline V gene sequence: CDR1 KGHSH, CDR2 LQKENI. The CDR3 coding sequence is TGTGCCAGCGCAGCCGGGACAGGGGGTGAAAAACTGTTTTTT. Translated: CASAAGTGGEKLFF.

This clone was counted between two and nine times. The rearrangement uses TRBV6-6 and TRBJ2-7; tentative D call: TRBD2 (5 bases). Germline assignment: CDR1 MNHNY and CDR2 SVGAGI (reference sequence). The ends were cut back, 2 bases at V and 4 bases at J, with 9 bases in the middle. The CDR3 is 13 amino acids. CDR3 loop: CASSYGEPYEQYF. The CDR3, as DNA: TGTGCCAGCAGTTACGGGGAGCCGTACGAGCAGTACTTC.

A remark on this clone: The sample contains more than one DNA sequence encoding this CDR3. The chain joins TRBV6-6 to TRBJ2-7; D gene ambiguous. Deletions cut 4 bases from V and 0 bases from J, with 4 bases between. CDR3 length: 12 residues. Germline CDR1 and CDR2: MNHNY and SVGAGI (reference sequence). CDR3 sequence (DNA): TGTGCCAGCAGTTCCGGCTCCTACGAGCAGTACTTC. Protein product: CASSSGSYEQYF.

The rearrangement joins TRBV7-2 to TRBJ1-3; D is uncertain. Germline V gene lookup returns CDR1 SGHTA and CDR2 FQGNSA. Trimming cost V 5 bases and J 0 bases, with 11 bases left between them. The CDR3 loop spans 15 amino acids. CDR3: CASSDQPSSGNTIYF. CDR3 coding DNA: TGTGCCAGCAGCGATCAACCGAGCTCTGGAAACACCATATATTTT.

V is TRBV5-1 and J is TRBJ1-2, with 9 positions matching TRBD1. V shed 4 bases, J shed 6 bases, and the junction held 7 bases outside the gene matches. This CDR3 comprises 14 residues. Looked up from germline, CDR1 is SGHRS and CDR2 is YFSETQ. CDR3 in DNA: TGCGCCAGCAGCACAGGGACAGGGACCGATGGCTACACCTTC. Translation: CASSTGTGTDGYTF. The full variable domain, rest sourced from reference TRBV5-1 and TRBJ1-2, is KAGVTQTPRYLIKTRGQQVTLSCSPISGHRSVSWYQQTPGQGLQFLFEYFSETQRNKGNFPGRFSGRQFSNSRSEMNVSTLELGDSALYLCASSTGTGTDGYTFGSGTRLTVV.

The J gene is TRBJ1-2, the V gene TRBV4-3; D gene ambiguous. Trimming removed 3 bases at V and 1 base at J, with 12 bases between. The CDR3 length is 15 residues. Germline V gives CDR1 LGHNA, CDR2 YSLEER. CDR3 nucleotides: TGCGCCAGCAGCCATTATAGGCAGTATAACTATGGCTACACCTTC. This gives the protein CASSHYRQYNYGYTF.

The chain links TRBV5-4 to TRBJ2-5; D remains unclear. Germline loops: CDR1 SGHNT, CDR2 YYREEE (reference sequence). V was clipped by 3 bases and J by 5 bases, with 8 bases between them. This CDR3 has 12 amino acids. The CDR3 bases are TGTGCCAGCAGCTATCCAGGCGAGACCCAGTACTTC. Protein: CASSYPGETQYF. The complete variable domain, with remaining parts taken from reference TRBV5-4 and TRBJ2-5, reads ETGVTQSPTHLIKTRGQQVTLRCSSQSGHNTVSWYQQALGQGPQFIFQYYREEENGRGNFPPRFSGLQFPNYSSELNVNALELDDSALYLCASSYPGETQYFGPGTRLLVL.